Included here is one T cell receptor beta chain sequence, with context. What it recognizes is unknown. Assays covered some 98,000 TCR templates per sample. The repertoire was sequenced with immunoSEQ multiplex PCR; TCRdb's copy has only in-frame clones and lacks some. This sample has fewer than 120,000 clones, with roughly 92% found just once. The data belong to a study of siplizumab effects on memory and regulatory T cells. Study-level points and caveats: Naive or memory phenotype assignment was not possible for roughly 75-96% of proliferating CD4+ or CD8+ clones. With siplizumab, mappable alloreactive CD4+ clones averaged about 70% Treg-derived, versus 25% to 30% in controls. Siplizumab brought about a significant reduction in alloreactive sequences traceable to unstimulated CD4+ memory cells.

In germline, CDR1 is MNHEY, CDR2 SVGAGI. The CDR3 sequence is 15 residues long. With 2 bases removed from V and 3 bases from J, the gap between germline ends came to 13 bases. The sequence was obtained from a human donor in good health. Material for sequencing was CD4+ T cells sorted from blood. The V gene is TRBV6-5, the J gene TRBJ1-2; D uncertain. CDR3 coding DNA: TGTGCCAGCAGTTACAGTGGGCAGGATGACTATGGCTACACCTTC. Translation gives CASSYSGQDDYGYTF.